The 25 T cell receptor beta chains below all came from one sample that was sequenced in a study of OX40 agonist ivuxolimab in advanced cancers. Libraries were built with the immunoSEQ multiplex PCR assay. This immuneACCESS table, as held by TCRdb, lists in-frame sequences with V and J called but not all clones. Of the missing ones, under half trace to an unresolved V gene in checked studies; the others have no known cause. The sample has about 62,000 clones on record, around 84% of them singletons. The leading ten clones occupy 3% to 4% of the sample. The input for sequencing was CD4+ or CD8+ T cells sorted from blood, taken in a trial of the OX40 agonist ivuxolimab. The receptor source for this set is an adult with an advanced solid tumor such as melanoma, head and neck, liver or kidney cancer.

The chain employs TRBV25-1 and TRBJ2-6; a possible D gene is TRBD2 (6 bases). Looked up from germline, CDR1 is MGHDK and CDR2 is SYGVNS. This CDR3 has 15 residues. The V end lost 6 bases, the J end lost 3 bases, and 12 bases lay between the germline ends. CDR3 nucleotide sequence: TGTGCCAGCAGCTCAAGGAGGGTTGGGGCCAACGTCCTGACTTTC. This gives the protein CASSSRRVGANVLTF.

This rearrangement joins TRBV7-2 to TRBJ2-3, with D unresolved. This CDR3 is built from 12 residues. V was shortened by 2 bases and J by 4 bases, with 4 bases between the two germline ends. The germline CDR1 and CDR2 sequences are SGHTA and FQGNSA. CDR3 sequence (DNA): TGTGCCAGCAGCTTAAACCCAGATACGCAGTATTTT. Its translation is CASSLNPDTQYF.

The CDR3 loop reads CASRPPGTGNYGYTF. For the CDR3, the DNA is TGTGCCAGCAGGCCACCCGGGACAGGGAACTATGGCTACACCTTC. This chain joins TRBV6-1 and TRBJ1-2, with 9 bases aligning to TRBD1. CDR1 and CDR2 (germline): MNHNS, SASEGT. The ends lost 6 bases at V and 2 bases at J; junction bases unmatched: 7. The CDR3 covers 15 residues.

This chain joins TRBV6-6 and TRBJ1-3, with D possibly being TRBD1 (6 bases). V lost 4 bases to trimming and J lost 4 bases, with 11 bases between them. The CDR3 totals 14 residues. Per the germline V gene, CDR1 is MNHNY and CDR2 is SVGAGI (reference sequence). CDR3 nucleotides: TGTGCCAGCAGTTCTCAGGGGATGGGAAACACCATATATTTT. It translates to CASSSQGMGNTIYF.

The chain combines TRBV28 with TRBJ2-3; 7 nucleotides match TRBD1. The CDR3 is 15 amino acids. V lost 2 bases to trimming and J lost 6 bases; unmatched junction nucleotides: 8. Germline assignment: CDR1 MDHEN and CDR2 SYDVKM. CDR3 DNA: TGTGCCAGCAGTTTACCGACAGGGCGGAGTGATACGCAGTATTTT. It yields the protein CASSLPTGRSDTQYF.

This chain joins TRBV6-6 and TRBJ2-7; D uncertain. The CDR3 length is 14 residues. In germline, CDR1 is MNHNY, CDR2 SVGAGI (reference sequence). V shed 0 bases and J shed 0 bases, with 6 bases lying between them. CDR3 nucleotide sequence: TGTGCCAGCAGTTACTCGATCCTCTCCTACGAGCAGTACTTC. It codes for CASSYSILSYEQYF.

Here the CDR3 DNA reads TGTGCCAGCAGGGGGAGGGACAGAGGAAACTATGGCTACACCTTC. This encodes CASRGRDRGNYGYTF. The chain has TRBV28 and TRBJ1-2; 7 bases match TRBD1. This CDR3 region has 15 residues. Germline values: CDR1 MDHEN, CDR2 SYDVKM. Losses at the gene ends were 6 bases for V and 2 bases for J; bases not matched to a gene: 9.

In its sample, this clone was seen a few times. J is TRBJ2-7 and V is TRBV2; D not certain. Between the trimmed V and J ends, which lost 1 base and 4 bases, there was a span of 5 bases. Germline V gene data show CDR1 as SNHLY and CDR2 as FYNNEI. The CDR3 contains 12 residues. CDR3 nucleotides: TGTGCCAGCAGTGAAGGGGTTTACGAGCAGTACTTC. It yields the protein CASSEGVYEQYF.

The chain employs TRBV5-4 and TRBJ2-1; perhaps TRBD1 as D (5 bases). V lost 3 bases to trimming and J lost 7 bases, with 8 bases between them. Germline V gives CDR1 SGHNT, CDR2 YYREEE (reference sequence). The CDR3 has 12 amino acids. DNA of the CDR3: TGTGCCAGCAGCTCTCCAGGGAATGAGCAGTTCTTC. It translates to CASSSPGNEQFF.

This clone was seen many times. The chain couples TRBV7-2 to TRBJ1-2, with no clear D. The CDR3 extends over 14 amino acids. Trimming took off 5 bases at V and 2 bases at J, with 12 bases between the two ends. The germline CDR1 and CDR2 sequences are SGHTA and FQGNSA. The CDR3 coding sequence is TGTGCCAGCAGCCCAGACCGATTCAACTATGGCTACACCTTC. Translated, it gives CASSPDRFNYGYTF.

The chain is built from TRBV21-1 and TRBJ1-2; the table names TRBD1, a call not compared with the DNA. TRBV21-1 is described as a pseudogene. This CDR3 region has 16 residues. This CDR3 is CASSASPNRVSNGYTF. Written as DNA, the CDR3 is TGTGCCAGCAGTGCCTCTCCGAACAGGGTATCAAATGGCTACACCTTC.

The genes are TRBV7-3 and TRBJ2-6; 7 bases line up with TRBD1. The trim removed 5 bases at V and 2 bases at J, leaving 3 bases unmatched. The CDR3 sequence is 15 residues long. Germline V gene data show CDR1 as SGHTA and CDR2 as FQGTGA. Here the CDR3 DNA reads TGTGCCAGCAGCACCACAGGGGCTGGGGCCAACGTCCTGACTTTC. Its protein product is CASSTTGAGANVLTF.

The chain employs TRBV11-2 and TRBJ1-3, with D unclear. The germline V and J ends were trimmed by 5 bases and 4 bases, with 12 bases remaining between them. This CDR3 comprises 14 residues. Looked up from germline, CDR1 is SGHAT and CDR2 is FQNNGV. CDR3 in amino acids: CASSLSSTGNTIYF. In nucleotides, the CDR3 is TGTGCCAGCAGCCTTTCGAGTACCGGAAACACCATATATTTT. The full variable domain, its missing parts supplied by reference TRBV11-2 and TRBJ1-3, is EAGVAQSPRYKIIEKRQSVAFWCNPISGHATLYWYQQILGQGPKLLIQFQNNGVVDDSQLPKDRFSAERLKGVDSTLKIQPAKLEDSAVYLCASSLSSTGNTIYFGEGSWLTVV.

The chain carries TRBV7-3 and TRBJ2-7; TRBD2 aligns across 8 bases. The CDR3 sequence is 15 residues long. Per the germline V gene, CDR1 is SGHTA and CDR2 is FQGTGA. Unmatched junction bases numbered 5, after V lost 2 bases and J lost 2 bases. This chain's CDR3 is CASSLVREGPYEQYF. The CDR3 DNA reads TGTGCCAGCAGCTTAGTCCGGGAGGGCCCCTACGAGCAGTACTTC.

V usage is TRBV11-2 and J usage is TRBJ2-7; 7 positions match TRBD1. This CDR3 has 15 residues. The germline V gene encodes CDR1 SGHAT and CDR2 FQNNGV. Trimming removed 0 bases from V and 5 bases from J; junction bases left unmatched: 7. The CDR3 coding sequence is TGTGCCAGCAGCTTAGAGTTGACAGGGACACACGAGCAGTACTTC. This translates into CASSLELTGTHEQYF.

The chain carries TRBV30 and TRBJ2-5, with D perhaps TRBD1 (6 bases). The CDR3 sequence is 15 residues long. Germline V CDR1 and CDR2: GTSNPN, SVGIG (reference sequence). V lost 1 base to trimming and J lost 5 bases, with 17 bases between them. The CDR3 loop reads CAWSGGLWRIETQYF. CDR3 nucleotide sequence: TGTGCCTGGAGTGGGGGGCTCTGGCGGATTGAGACCCAGTACTTC.

This chain links TRBV28 with TRBJ2-1, with TRBD2 matching 7 bases. There are 16 residues in the CDR3. The V gene end was trimmed by 3 bases and the J gene end by 4 bases; junction bases not matched to a gene: 9. Germline V gene sequence: CDR1 MDHEN, CDR2 SYDVKM. DNA for the CDR3: TGTGCCAGCAGTTTGATAGGGCGGGAGAAGTACAATGAGCAGTTCTTC. Its protein product is CASSLIGREKYNEQFF.

V gene TRBV5-4 combines with J gene TRBJ2-7, with D perhaps TRBD2 (6 bases). Germline loops: CDR1 SGHNT, CDR2 YYREEE (reference sequence). The CDR3 loop spans 13 amino acids. Trimming stripped 9 bases from V and 4 bases from J, with 17 bases between. For the CDR3, the DNA is TGTGCCACTAATATTCGGGGGACTTACGAGCAGTACTTC. Translation gives CATNIRGTYEQYF.

Only a few counts were recorded for this clone. The chain couples TRBV7-6 to TRBJ1-1, with D uncertain. Germline V gene sequence: CDR1 SGHVS, CDR2 FNYEAQ. The germline V and J ends were trimmed by 5 bases and 1 base, with 8 bases remaining between them. The CDR3 has 13 amino acids. CDR3 amino acids: CASSIDTNTEAFF. CDR3 bases: TGTGCCAGCAGCATAGACACGAACACTGAAGCTTTCTTT.

V and J are TRBV7-2 and TRBJ1-1; 8 nucleotides match TRBD1. Germline CDR1 is SGHTA and CDR2 is FQGNSA. The CDR3 extends over 17 amino acids. J lost 1 base, V lost 1 base, and 8 bases had no gene match. This chain's CDR3 is CASSLGGQGYRNTEAFF. CDR3 sequence (DNA): TGTGCCAGCAGCTTAGGAGGACAGGGCTATCGGAACACTGAAGCTTTCTTT.

The gene calls are TRBV7-3 and TRBJ2-1; TRBD2 agrees at 10 bases. Germline V gene data show CDR1 as SGHTA and CDR2 as FQGTGA. The CDR3 spans 17 residues. V gave up 7 bases and J gave up 5 bases; unmatched junction bases: 14. The CDR3, as DNA: TGTGCCAGCAACCCCATGGGAGCGGGAGGGCCGGACAATGAGCAGTTCTTC. Its protein is CASNPMGAGGPDNEQFF.

The V and J genes are TRBV11-1 and TRBJ1-2, with unresolved D. The V end lost 4 bases, the J end lost 4 bases, and 10 bases lay between the germline ends. The CDR3 totals 13 residues. Germline values: CDR1 SGHAT, CDR2 FQDESV (reference sequence). CDR3 amino acids: CASSWGLSYGYTF. The CDR3 DNA sequence: TGTGCCAGCAGCTGGGGTCTAAGCTATGGCTACACCTTC. Combining the CDR3 with reference TRBV11-1 and TRBJ1-2 gives the whole variable domain EAEVAQSPRYKITEKSQAVAFWCDPISGHATLYWYRQILGQGPELLVQFQDESVVDDSQLPKDRFSAERLKGVDSTLKIQPAELGDSAMYLCASSWGLSYGYTFGSGTRLTVV.

This clone was found a few times. This rearrangement joins TRBV6-5 to TRBJ2-7, with 12 bases fitting TRBD1. Germline assignment: CDR1 MNHEY and CDR2 SVGAGI. This CDR3 comprises 15 residues. V was clipped by 2 bases and J by 7 bases; unmatched bases: 6. CDR3 bases: TGTGCCAGCAGTTACCTCGGGACAGGGGGCTGGGAGCAGTACTTC. Amino acids: CASSYLGTGGWEQYF.

The chain is built from TRBV4-1 and TRBJ1-2; 11 bases fit TRBD1. CDR1 MGHRA and CDR2 YSYEKL come from the germline V gene. V lost 3 bases, J lost 5 bases, and 8 bases stayed unmatched. The CDR3 extends over 16 amino acids. Here the CDR3 DNA reads TGCGCCAGCAGCCAGGCCCGGGACAGGGGGAGGTATGGCTACACCTTC. Encoded protein: CASSQARDRGRYGYTF.

This chain joins TRBV12-5 and TRBJ1-3; D uncertain. V was shortened by 2 bases and J by 3 bases, with 17 bases between the two germline ends. Per the germline V gene, CDR1 is LGHNT and CDR2 is FRNRAP. CDR3 length equals 17 residues. CDR3 bases: TGTGCTAGTGGTTTGAGGACCATCGAACGGAATGGAAACACCATATATTTT. This sequence encodes CASGLRTIERNGNTIYF. Based on the CDR3 plus reference TRBV12-5 and TRBJ1-3, the full variable domain is DARVTQTPRHKVTEMGQEVTMRCQPILGHNTVFWYRQTMMQGLELLAYFRNRAPLDDSGMPKDRFSAEMPDATLATLKIQPSEPRDSAVYFCASGLRTIERNGNTIYFGEGSWLTVV.